This is a list of T cell receptor beta chains from one sample in a study of breast tumors, draining lymph nodes, adjacent tissues. TCRdb analysed the multiplex PCR reads with MiXCR anew, one entry per CDR3 protein. Among 120,000 to 150,000 distinct CDR3 sequences listed, 32% were seen once. The sequenced material came from axillary lymph node tissue. These TCRs come from a female donor with breast cancer. Some clones in this sample may be carry-over from other donors' samples. Both conserved end residues are part of each CDR3. The D gene is left open where the match is weak. Only part of the rows carry a size: once, few, many, or a class if the clone is expanded.

TRBJ1-2 | TRBV28 | 13 | TRBD1 | many | TGTGCCAGCAGATCCAGGGGGCGCGCGGGCTACACCTTC | CASRSRGRAGYTF
TRBJ1-2 | TRBV5-1 | 16 | - | many | TGCGCCAGCAGCTCTTCGACAGGCGCCGCTGGCTATGGCTACACCTTC | CASSSSTGAAGYGYTF
TRBJ1-2 | TRBV5-8 | 14 | TRBD1 | many | TGTGCCAGCAGCCTCCGGGACAGGGACTATGGCTACACCTTC | CASSLRDRDYGYTF
TRBJ2-1 | TRBV15 | 14 | - | - | TGTGCCACCAGCAGGGTTCAGGGGTATGGTGAGCAGTTCTTC | CATSRVQGYGEQFF
TRBJ2-4 | TRBV7-2 | 16 | - | many | TGTGCCAGCAGCTTAGCTGGACAGCCACCCAAAAACATTCAGTACTTC | CASSLAGQPPKNIQYF
TRBJ2-7 | TRBV3-1 | 15 | TRBD1 | many | TGTGCCAGCAGCCAAGCCGGGACAGGATCCTACGAGCAGTACTTC | CASSQAGTGSYEQYF
TRBJ1-2 | TRBV7-2 | 16 | TRBD1 | - | TGTGCCCGCAGCCTCCCCCGTTTGGGACAGGGTCTCGGCTACACCTTC | CARSLPRLGQGLGYTF
TRBJ2-3 | TRBV19 | 15 | TRBD2 | many | TGTGCCAGTAGCCGGACTAGCGGGGGGTACTATACGCAGTATTTT | CASSRTSGGYYTQYF
TRBJ2-7 | TRBV20-1 | 13 | TRBD1 | many | TGCAGTGCTCCTTACAGGGGGAACTACGAGCAGTACTTC | CSAPYRGNYEQYF
TRBJ2-2 | TRBV5-4 | 19 | TRBD1 | - | TGTGCCAGCAGCCAAGTTAAACCACCTGGACAGGCGAACACCGGGGAGCTGTTTTTT | CASSQVKPPGQANTGELFF
TRBJ1-3 | TRBV5-1 | 16 | TRBD1 | many | TGCGCCAGCAGCCCCTGGGACAGGGGGCCTGGAAACACCATATATTTT | CASSPWDRGPGNTIYF
TRBJ1-4 | TRBV7-8 | 15 | - | - | TGTGCCAGCAGCTTAAGAACAGGGTCACAAGAAAAACTGTTTTTT | CASSLRTGSQEKLFF
TRBJ2-1 | TRBV7-3 | 14 | - | many | TGTGCCAGCAGCCCAGGACTGGTATTCAATGAGCAGTTCTTC | CASSPGLVFNEQFF
TRBJ2-6 | TRBV15 | 15 | - | - | TGTGCCGCCAGCAGTACAGGCTCTGGGGCCAACGTCCCGACTTTC | CAASSTGSGANVPTF
TRBJ1-3 | TRBV11-2 | 17 | - | many | TGTGCCAGCAGCTTAGTCAGGGGAGGGGACTCTGGAAACACCATATATTTT | CASSLVRGGDSGNTIYF
TRBJ2-1 | TRBV2 | 14 | TRBD1 | many | TGTGCCAGCATCACCCCCGGGACAGCCAATGAGCAGTTCTTC | CASITPGTANEQFF
TRBJ2-2 | TRBV5-1 | 14 | TRBD1 | many | TGCGCCAGCAGCGGACAGGGTCACACCGGGGAGCTGTTTTTT | CASSGQGHTGELFF
TRBJ1-6 | TRBV30 | 13 | - | - | TGTGCCTGGTGTGTACAGTTGAACTCACCCCTCCACTTT | CAWCVQLNSPLHF
TRBJ2-5 | TRBV6-5 | 11 | - | many | TGTGCCAGCAGTCACCTGGAGACCCAGTACTTC | CASSHLETQYF
TRBJ2-3 | TRBV5-6 | 13 | TRBD1 | - | TGTGCCAGCAGCTTTACAGGGGTGGATACGCAGTATTTT | CASSFTGVDTQYF
TRBJ1-5 | TRBV11-2 | 15 | TRBD1 | - | TGTGCCAGCAGAAGGGGACAGGGTAGCAATCAGCCCCAGCATTTT | CASRRGQGSNQPQHF
TRBJ1-5 | TRBV30 | 13 | - | many | TGTGCCTGGAGTGCGGAAAAAAATCAGCCCCAGCATTTT | CAWSAEKNQPQHF
TRBJ2-5 | TRBV4-2 | 17 | TRBD1 | - | TGTGCCAGCAGCCAAGCAGGGGGACAGGGGGCGAAGGAGACCCAGTACTTC | CASSQAGGQGAKETQYF
TRBJ2-6 | TRBV20-1 | 18 | - | many | TGCAGTGCTAGAGTGGGAGGATCTATCACCTCTGGGGCCAACGTCCTGACTTTC | CSARVGGSITSGANVLTF